This T cell receptor beta chain stems from a study of beta chain features in type 1 diabetes. Study summary: Healthy donors resembled patients in age, gender and cell yields. All of the samples together had 107,917,701 sorted cells examined.

Regarding the study as a whole: PCR may have favored shorter templates equally in patients and controls. The study found moderately but significantly shorter TCRB CDR3s in all four CD4+ subsets of Type 1 diabetes patients.

Expressed TCRB transcripts were sequenced after all isolated RNA was converted to cDNA. Only in-frame clones appear in the TCRdb table, and some are missing; sequencing was by immunoSEQ multiplex PCR. The data show about 650,000 clones, with around 12% seen just once and 0.095% to 0.15% held by the top ten. On this clone itself: Antigen unknown.

The germline gives CDR1 SGHTA, CDR2 FQGNSA. The CDR3 covers 15 residues. The ends lost 5 bases at V and 6 bases at J; junction bases unmatched: 9. The J gene is TRBJ2-1, the V gene TRBV7-2, with 8 bases matching TRBD2. The source is a man aged 25 to 40 with type 1 diabetes. What was sequenced was naive CD4+ T cells from blood. CDR3 residues: CASSPSGTRGNEQFF. The CDR3 DNA reads as TGTGCCAGCAGCCCCTCCGGGACTAGGGGCAATGAGCAGTTCTTC.